This TCR beta chain was identified during a study of T cell changes during pregnancy in multiple sclerosis. Assay: immunoSEQ multiplex PCR; the TCRdb copy retains only in-frame clones and omits some. The sample has around 75,000 clones, about 90% seen once. CDR3 length: 13 amino acids. Germline assignment: CDR1 MNHEY and CDR2 SMNVEV (reference sequence). Trimming removed 3 bases from V and 3 bases from J, with 9 bases in between. This clone was observed once. V is TRBV27 and J is TRBJ2-7; D may be TRBD2 (5 bases). Sequenced material: peripheral blood, taken in the first trimester of pregnancy. The receptor comes from a female donor in good health, enrolled as a control in a pregnancy study. The CDR3 nucleotides are TGTGCCAGCAGTTTCGGGGTGGGCTACGAGCAGTACTTC. This gives the protein CASSFGVGYEQYF.